Each of the 27 T cell receptor beta chains below was sequenced from the same sample in a study of shared clonotypes between healthy human individuals. Method: immunoSEQ multiplex PCR; TCRdb's copy keeps in-frame clones and lacks some. In the table there are about 1 million clones, around 76% of which are singletons. Sequenced sample: memory CD4+ T cells sorted from blood. Sample subset: CD45RA-negative fraction. These receptors all stem from a man between 18 and 29 years old in good health.

V is TRBV18 and J is TRBJ2-1; D is ambiguous. The ends were cut back, 3 bases at V and 7 bases at J, with 16 bases in the middle. The CDR3 is 15 amino acids. Germline V gives CDR1 KGHSH, CDR2 LQKENI. The CDR3 spells CASSPTARLGNEQFF. The DNA for the CDR3 is TGTGCCAGCTCACCCACCGCTCGTCTCGGGAATGAGCAGTTCTTC.

The chain has TRBV21-1 and TRBJ2-7. TRBV21-1 is a documented pseudogene. The CDR3 loop spans 13 amino acids. In DNA, the CDR3 is TGTGCCAGCAGCACAAGGGTTTCCTACGAGCAGTACTTC. It yields the protein CASSTRVSYEQYF.

Details on this clone: A far larger clone is just one base off, so this is likely a read error. The chain uses TRBV13 and TRBJ2-5; D is unresolved. V lost 5 bases and J 7 bases, leaving 8 bases between the germline ends. CDR1 and CDR2 (germline): PRHDT, FYEKMQ (reference sequence). This CDR3 spans 11 amino acids. In nucleotides, the CDR3 is TGTGCCAGCAGCCCCTGGGGGACCCAGTACTTC. Its protein is CASSPWGTQYF.

The chain joins TRBV21-1 to TRBJ1-4. TRBV21-1 is noted as a pseudogene. CDR3 length equals 18 residues. The CDR3 nucleotides are TGTGCCAGCAGCAAAGTAACGGACCCAACTGTGTCTCGAGGAAAACTGTTTTTT. Translated: CASSKVTDPTVSRGKLFF.

The sample holds many counts of this clone. The rearrangement links TRBV27 to TRBJ1-1; no firm D call. Trimming stripped 1 base from V and 6 bases from J, with 9 bases between. The CDR3 is 13 amino acids. Germline V CDR1 and CDR2: MNHEY, SMNVEV (reference sequence). Here the CDR3 reads CASSLLGSPEAFF. The CDR3 nucleotides are TGTGCCAGCAGTTTATTGGGGAGCCCTGAAGCTTTCTTT.

The rearrangement uses TRBV4-1 and TRBJ1-1; maybe TRBD1 (5 bases). V shed 0 bases and J shed 4 bases, with 9 bases lying between them. CDR3 length: 14 amino acids. Germline V gene data show CDR1 as MGHRA and CDR2 as YSYEKL. CDR3 coding DNA: TGCGCCAGCAGCCAAGATCAAGGGGTCACTGAAGCTTTCTTT. Its protein product is CASSQDQGVTEAFF.

For this clone: This CDR3 is also generated by other DNA sequences in the sample. This rearrangement joins TRBV18 to TRBJ1-1, with TRBD1 matching over 7 bases. Per germline, CDR1 KGHSH and CDR2 LQKENI. Losses at the gene ends were 8 bases for V and 0 bases for J; bases not matched to a gene: 3. The CDR3 contains 13 residues. The CDR3 is CASLGGMNTEAFF. DNA of the CDR3: TGTGCCAGCCTAGGGGGCATGAACACTGAAGCTTTCTTT. Together with reference TRBV18 and TRBJ1-1, the CDR3 gives the full variable domain: NAGVMQNPRHLVRRRGQEARLRCSPMKGHSHVYWYRQLPEEGLKFMVYLQKENIIDESGMPKERFSAEFPKEGPSILRIQQVVRGDSAAYFCASLGGMNTEAFFGQGTRLTVV.

The chain carries TRBV28 and TRBJ2-6, with D hard to call. Trimming removed 7 bases from V and 0 bases from J, with 16 bases in between. Germline lookup yields CDR1 MDHEN and CDR2 SYDVKM. CDR3 length: 17 residues. CDR3 nucleotide sequence: TGTGCCAGCATACATGACGTTAAAATCTCTGGGGCCAACGTCCTGACTTTC. Amino acids: CASIHDVKISGANVLTF.

For the CDR3, the DNA is TGTGCCAGCAGCTCAGCAGGGGGCTACGAGCAGTACTTC. Translating it yields CASSSAGGYEQYF. V usage is TRBV7-3 and J usage is TRBJ2-7; 7 bases are shared with TRBD1. Trimming cost V 4 bases and J 3 bases; bases outside gene matches: 3. This CDR3 spans 13 amino acids. Germline V lookup: CDR1 SGHTA, CDR2 FQGTGA. Full variable domain (remainder filled in from reference TRBV7-3 and TRBJ2-7): GAGVSQTPSNKVTEKGKYVELRCDPISGHTALYWYRQSLGQGPEFLIYFQGTGAADDSGLPNDRFFAVRPEGSVSTLKIQRTERGDSAVYLCASSSAGGYEQYFGPGTRLTVT.

The chain is built from TRBV4-3 and TRBJ2-7; D gene unclear. The DNA matches TRBJ2-1 better at its end, which makes the J call doubtful. Germline-derived CDR1 and CDR2 are LGHNA and YSLEER. CDR3 length equals 13 residues. CDR3 nucleotides: TGCGCCAGCAGCCCGGACCGTTACGATGAGCAGTTCTTC. Translated: CASSPDRYDEQFF.

The chain links TRBV5-1 to TRBJ2-7, with TRBD1 identical over 8 bases. V shed 4 bases and J 2 bases; nucleotides not matched to a gene: 5. Germline V gene lookup returns CDR1 SGHRS and CDR2 YFSETQ. The CDR3 is 14 residues long. The CDR3 DNA sequence: TGCGCCAGCAGCACCGGACAGGGCGCCTACGAGCAGTACTTC. Translating gives CASSTGQGAYEQYF.

The chain links TRBV5-4 to TRBJ2-7; maybe TRBD1 (5 bases). Germline V CDR1 and CDR2: SGHNT, YYREEE (reference sequence). The V end was cut by 2 bases, the J end by 2 bases, with 11 bases between. This CDR3 contains 14 residues. In DNA form, the CDR3 reads TGTGCCAGCAGCTTTCGTACAGGAGCCTACGAGCAGTACTTC. Protein sequence: CASSFRTGAYEQYF.

The CDR3 bases are TGTGCCAGCAGTGAAGCGCATGGGGGCGGCTCACCCCTCCACTTT. Its protein is CASSEAHGGGSPLHF. V gene TRBV2 combines with J gene TRBJ1-6; possibly TRBD1 for D (6 bases). CDR3 length: 15 amino acids. Trimming stripped 0 bases from V and 10 bases from J, with 13 bases between. The V gene's germline CDR1 is SNHLY and CDR2 FYNNEI.

Comments on this clone: One junction end does not reproduce the germline sequence, and a read error may be involved. V is TRBV7-7 and J is TRBJ2-5; possible D gene TRBD1, 6 bases. CDR1 is SSHAT, CDR2 FNYEAQ, per germline (reference sequence). This CDR3 spans 13 amino acids. The CDR3 protein is CASSPDRRETQYF. The CDR3 DNA sequence: TGTGCTAGCAGCCCCGACAGGCGAGAGACCCAGTACTTC.

This clone was recorded a few times. The V and J genes are TRBV19 and TRBJ1-2, with D perhaps matching TRBD1 (6 bases). Germline V gene lookup returns CDR1 LNHDA and CDR2 SQIVND (reference sequence). The CDR3 spans 14 residues. Trimming stripped 5 bases from V and 6 bases from J, with 16 bases between. The CDR3 spells CASSSYDRRNGYTF. The CDR3 nucleotides read TGTGCCAGTAGTTCCTATGACAGGAGGAATGGCTACACCTTC.

CDR3 nucleotide sequence: TGTGCCATCAGTGAACCAGGGGGCGAGACCCAGTACTTC. It codes for CAISEPGGETQYF. The V call is TRBV10-3, the J call TRBJ2-5, with 8 bases that match TRBD1. The CDR3 length is 13 residues. The germline V gene has CDR1 ENHRY and CDR2 SYGVKD. V lost 3 bases, J lost 5 bases, and 2 bases stayed unmatched.

The chain recombines TRBV12-5 with TRBJ2-3, with 7 bases lining up with TRBD1. Germline V gives CDR1 LGHNT, CDR2 FRNRAP. After removal of 3 bases from V and 6 bases from J, the junction contained 6 bases not matched to a gene. The CDR3 extends over 14 amino acids. CDR3 nucleotides: TGTGCTAGTGGTTTAGGGACAGAAAGGGATACGCAGTATTTT. The encoded protein is CASGLGTERDTQYF.

The V call is TRBV6-5, the J call TRBJ1-1, with TRBD1 as a possible D gene (5 bases). V lost 5 bases to trimming and J lost 7 bases, with 14 bases between them. The CDR3 totals 13 residues. Germline CDR1 and CDR2: MNHEY and SVGAGI. CDR3 nucleotides: TGTGCCAGCAGTCTTATCCAGGGAGTTGAAGCTTTCTTT. This codes for CASSLIQGVEAFF.

The chain carries TRBV19 and TRBJ1-4, with 7 bases identical to TRBD1. V shed 5 bases and J 7 bases; nucleotides not matched to a gene: 7. Germline CDR1 LNHDA, CDR2 SQIVND (reference sequence). The CDR3 has 14 amino acids. This CDR3 reads CASSETGLGEKLFF. Written as DNA, the CDR3 is TGTGCCAGTAGTGAGACAGGGTTGGGTGAAAAACTGTTTTTT.

The chain employs TRBV9 and TRBJ2-1, with a tentative D call TRBD2 (5 bases). CDR3 length equals 14 residues. Germline CDR1 SGDLS, CDR2 YYNGEE. Trimming took off 0 bases at V and 6 bases at J, with 10 bases between the two ends. DNA for the CDR3: TGTGCCAGCAGCGTAGTCGGAGCGGCCAATGAGCAGTTCTTC. It specifies CASSVVGAANEQFF.

Regarding this clone: Other nucleotide sequences in the sample specify the same CDR3. The chain has TRBV5-1 and TRBJ2-7; D not certain. The V end was cut by 0 bases, the J end by 4 bases, with 11 bases between. The length of the CDR3 is 14 residues. The germline CDR1 and CDR2 sequences are SGHRS and YFSETQ. In DNA, the CDR3 is TGCGCCAGCAGCTTGGGTAGCAGTTTATACGAGCAGTACTTC. Translated: CASSLGSSLYEQYF.

V and J are TRBV7-3 and TRBJ2-1; D gene ambiguous. Germline CDR1 is SGHTA and CDR2 is FQGTGA. The CDR3 sequence is 15 residues long. The V end lost 3 bases, the J end lost 1 base, and 10 bases lay between the germline ends. This CDR3 reads CASSLGLGSYNEQFF. CDR3 sequence (DNA): TGTGCCAGCAGCTTGGGTCTAGGGTCCTACAATGAGCAGTTCTTC.

The rearrangement links TRBV30 to TRBJ1-2, with 7 positions matching TRBD1. CDR3 length: 16 amino acids. V lost 2 bases to trimming and J lost 6 bases; unmatched junction nucleotides: 15. Germline CDR1 is GTSNPN and CDR2 is SVGIG (reference sequence). CDR3 coding DNA: TGTGCCTGGAGTCCCCCTAACAGGGGTAGGGGGGATGGCTACACCTTC. Translating it yields CAWSPPNRGRGDGYTF.

The chain couples TRBV10-1 to TRBJ2-3; weak D call: TRBD1 (6 bases). Per germline, CDR1 WNHNN and CDR2 SYGVQD (reference sequence). The CDR3 loop spans 13 amino acids. Trimming took off 1 base at V and 6 bases at J, with 8 bases between the two ends. CDR3 loop: CASSEYRVDTQYF. CDR3 nucleotide sequence: TGCGCCAGCAGTGAGTACAGGGTCGATACGCAGTATTTT.

The rearrangement links TRBV30 to TRBJ2-6; D is undetermined. The CDR3 is made up of 16 amino acids. Germline CDR1 and CDR2: GTSNPN and SVGIG (reference sequence). V lost 1 base, J lost 0 bases, and 10 bases lay in between. CDR3 in amino acids: CAWSGIGTSGANVLTF. The CDR3 DNA sequence: TGTGCCTGGAGTGGTATAGGAACCTCTGGGGCCAACGTCCTGACTTTC.

The rearrangement uses TRBV29-1 and TRBJ2-1, with 7 bases matching TRBD2. Looked up from germline, CDR1 is SQVTM and CDR2 is ANQGSEA. This CDR3 has 14 amino acids. V was clipped by 1 base and J by 0 bases; unmatched bases: 0. The CDR3 sequence: CSVEGGGSYNEQFF. For the CDR3, the DNA is TGCAGCGTTGAAGGGGGGGGCTCCTACAATGAGCAGTTCTTC.

V usage is TRBV18 and J usage is TRBJ1-3; no clear D. V was cut by 1 base and J by 0 bases, with 7 bases left in between. Germline CDR1 is KGHSH and CDR2 is LQKENI. The CDR3 consists of 15 residues. In DNA form, the CDR3 reads TGTGCCAGCTCACCACTCTCGGGCTCTGGAAACACCATATATTTT. Its protein product is CASSPLSGSGNTIYF.